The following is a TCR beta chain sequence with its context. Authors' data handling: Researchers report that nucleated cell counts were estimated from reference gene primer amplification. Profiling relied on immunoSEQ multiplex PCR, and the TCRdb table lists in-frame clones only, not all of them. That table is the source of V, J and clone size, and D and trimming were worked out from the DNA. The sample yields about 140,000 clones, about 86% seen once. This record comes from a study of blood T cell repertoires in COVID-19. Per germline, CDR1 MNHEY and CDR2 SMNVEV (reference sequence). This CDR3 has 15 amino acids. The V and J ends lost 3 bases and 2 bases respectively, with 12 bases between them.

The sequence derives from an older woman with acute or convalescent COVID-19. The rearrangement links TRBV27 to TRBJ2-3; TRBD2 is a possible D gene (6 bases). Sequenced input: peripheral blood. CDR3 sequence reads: CASSFLASHTDTQYF. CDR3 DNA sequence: TGTGCCAGCAGTTTTCTAGCGTCCCACACAGATACGCAGTATTTT.